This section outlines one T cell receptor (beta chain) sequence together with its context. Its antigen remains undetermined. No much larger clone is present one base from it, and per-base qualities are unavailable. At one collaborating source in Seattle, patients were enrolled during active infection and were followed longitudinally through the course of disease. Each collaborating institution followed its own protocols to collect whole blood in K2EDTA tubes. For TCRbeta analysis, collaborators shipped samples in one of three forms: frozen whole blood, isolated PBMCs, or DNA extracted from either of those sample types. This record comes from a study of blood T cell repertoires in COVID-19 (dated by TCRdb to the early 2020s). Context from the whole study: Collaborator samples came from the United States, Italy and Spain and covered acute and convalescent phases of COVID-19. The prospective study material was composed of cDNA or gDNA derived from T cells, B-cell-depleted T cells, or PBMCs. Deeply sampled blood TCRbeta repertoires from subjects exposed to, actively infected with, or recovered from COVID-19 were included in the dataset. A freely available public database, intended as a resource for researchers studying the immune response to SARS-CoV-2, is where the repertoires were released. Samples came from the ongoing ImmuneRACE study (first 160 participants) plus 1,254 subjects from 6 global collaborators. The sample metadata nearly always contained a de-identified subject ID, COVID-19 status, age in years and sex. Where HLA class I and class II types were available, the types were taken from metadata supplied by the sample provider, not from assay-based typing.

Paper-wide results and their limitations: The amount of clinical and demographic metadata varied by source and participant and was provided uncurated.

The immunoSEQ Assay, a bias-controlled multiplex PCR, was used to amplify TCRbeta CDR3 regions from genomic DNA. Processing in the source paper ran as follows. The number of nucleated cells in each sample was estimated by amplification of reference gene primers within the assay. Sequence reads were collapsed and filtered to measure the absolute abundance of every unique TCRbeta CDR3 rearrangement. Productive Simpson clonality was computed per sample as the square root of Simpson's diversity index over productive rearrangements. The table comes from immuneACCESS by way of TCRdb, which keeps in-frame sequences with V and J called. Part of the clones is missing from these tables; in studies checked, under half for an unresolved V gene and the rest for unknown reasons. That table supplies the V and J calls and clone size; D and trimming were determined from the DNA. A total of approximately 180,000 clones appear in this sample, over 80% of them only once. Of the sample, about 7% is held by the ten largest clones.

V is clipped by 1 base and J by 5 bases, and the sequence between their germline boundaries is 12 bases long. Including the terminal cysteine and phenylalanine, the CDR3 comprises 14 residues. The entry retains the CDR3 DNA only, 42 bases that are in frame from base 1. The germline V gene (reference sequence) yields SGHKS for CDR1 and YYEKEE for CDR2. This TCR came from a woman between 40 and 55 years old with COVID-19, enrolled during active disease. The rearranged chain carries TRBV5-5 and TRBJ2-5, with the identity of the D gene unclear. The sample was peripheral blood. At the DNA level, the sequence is TGTGCCAGCAGCTTGCGGTCAGGTGGGGAGACCCAGTACTTC. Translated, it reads CASSLRSGGETQYF. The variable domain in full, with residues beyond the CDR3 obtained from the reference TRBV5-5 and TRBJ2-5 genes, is DAGVTQSPTHLIKTRGQQVTLRCSPISGHKSVSWYQQVLGQGPQFIFQYYEKEERGRGNFPDRFSARQFPNYSSELNVNALLLGDSALYLCASSLRSGGETQYFGPGTRLLVL.